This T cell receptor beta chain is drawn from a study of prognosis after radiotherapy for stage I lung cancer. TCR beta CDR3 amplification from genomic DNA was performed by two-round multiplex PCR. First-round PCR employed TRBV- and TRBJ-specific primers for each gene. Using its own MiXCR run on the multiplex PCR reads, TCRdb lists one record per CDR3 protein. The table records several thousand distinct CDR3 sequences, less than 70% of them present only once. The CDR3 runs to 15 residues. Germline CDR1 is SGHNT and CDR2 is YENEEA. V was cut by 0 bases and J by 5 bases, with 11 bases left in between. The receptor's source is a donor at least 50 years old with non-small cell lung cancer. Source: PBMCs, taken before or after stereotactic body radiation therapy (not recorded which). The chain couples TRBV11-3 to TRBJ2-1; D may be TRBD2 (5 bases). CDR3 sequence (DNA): TGTGCCAGCAGCTTAGAGGGAAGACTAAACAATGAGCAGTTCTTC. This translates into CASSLEGRLNNEQFF. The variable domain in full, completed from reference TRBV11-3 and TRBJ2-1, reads EAGVVQSPRYKIIEKKQPVAFWCNPISGHNTLYWYLQNLGQGPELLIRYENEEAVDDSQLPKDRFSAERLKGVDSTLKIQPAELGDSAVYLCASSLEGRLNNEQFFGPGTRLTVL.